This TCR beta chain was identified in a study of shared T cell receptors in the human thymus. Repertoires were generated with immunoSEQ multiplex PCR, while TCRdb's copy carries only in-frame clones and drops some. The data contain approximately 490,000 clones, around 82% of them seen just once; the ten biggest clones take up 0.013%. Germline V gives CDR1 SNHLY, CDR2 FYNNEI. The CDR3 spans 17 residues. With 7 bases clipped from V and 3 bases from J, the junction kept 17 bases outside the gene matches. This clone was counted only a few times. The sample was also linked to a second study, of human thymus T cells.

This chain links TRBV2 with TRBJ2-7; TRBD1 matches 8 bases. The specimen was thymocytes. The clonotype comes from a boy younger than two with a congenital heart defect. The CDR3 nucleotides read TGTGCCAGCAAACCCCCGCGCTCGGACAGGGCCCTCTACGAGCAGTACTTC. Translating gives CASKPPRSDRALYEQYF.